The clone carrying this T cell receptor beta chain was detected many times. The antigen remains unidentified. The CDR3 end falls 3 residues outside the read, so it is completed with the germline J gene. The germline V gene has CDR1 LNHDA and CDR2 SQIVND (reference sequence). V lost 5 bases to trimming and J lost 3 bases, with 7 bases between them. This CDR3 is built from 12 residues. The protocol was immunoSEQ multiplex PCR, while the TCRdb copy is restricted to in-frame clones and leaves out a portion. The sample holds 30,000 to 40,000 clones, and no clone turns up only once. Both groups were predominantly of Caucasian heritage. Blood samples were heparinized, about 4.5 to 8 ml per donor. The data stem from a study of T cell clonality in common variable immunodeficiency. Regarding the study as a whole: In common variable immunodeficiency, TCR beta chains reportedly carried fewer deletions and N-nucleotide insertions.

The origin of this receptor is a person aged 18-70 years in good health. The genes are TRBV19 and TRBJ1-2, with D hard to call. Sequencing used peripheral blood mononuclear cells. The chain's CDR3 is CASSAVDYGYTF. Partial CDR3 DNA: TGTGCCAGTAGTGCGGTTGACTATGGC.